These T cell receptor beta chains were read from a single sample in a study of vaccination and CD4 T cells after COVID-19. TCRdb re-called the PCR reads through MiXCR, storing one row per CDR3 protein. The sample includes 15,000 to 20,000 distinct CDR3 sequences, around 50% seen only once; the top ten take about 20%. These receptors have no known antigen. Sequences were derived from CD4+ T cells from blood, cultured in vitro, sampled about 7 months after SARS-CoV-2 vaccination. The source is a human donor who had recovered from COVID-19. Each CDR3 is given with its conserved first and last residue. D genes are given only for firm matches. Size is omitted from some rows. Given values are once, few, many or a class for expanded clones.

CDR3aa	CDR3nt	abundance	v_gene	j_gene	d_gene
CATSDPTGSVDLDTQYF	TGTGCCACCAGTGATCCGACAGGGAGTGTTGATCTGGATACGCAGTATTTT	NA	TRBV24-1	TRBJ2-3	TRBD1
CSAGTSPQETQYF	TGCAGTGCTGGGACTAGCCCCCAAGAGACCCAGTACTTC	few	TRBV20-1	TRBJ2-5	TRBD2
CASSYYGGVTDTQYF	TGTGCCAGCAGTTACTATGGGGGGGTCACAGATACGCAGTATTTT	few	TRBV7-9	TRBJ2-3	TRBD2
CASSEGTGWSYGYTF	TGTGCCAGCAGTGAAGGGACAGGATGGAGCTATGGCTACACCTTC	NA	TRBV2	TRBJ1-2	TRBD1
CSARELRGNRFSEKLFF	TGCAGTGCTAGAGAATTGAGGGGCAACCGGTTTAGTGAAAAACTGTTTTTT	NA	TRBV20-1	TRBJ1-4	NA
CASSYSMINEQFF	TGTGCCAGCAGTTACTCGATGATCAATGAGCAGTTCTTC	NA	TRBV6-5	TRBJ2-1	NA
CSAYSGGAGETQYF	TGCAGTGCCTATAGCGGGGGGGCAGGAGAGACCCAGTACTTC	NA	TRBV20-1	TRBJ2-5	TRBD2
CASSLVETQYF	TGTGCCAGCAGCTTGGTGGAGACCCAGTACTTC	few	TRBV11-3	TRBJ2-5	NA
CSADPGQNYGYTF	TGCAGTGCTGATCCCGGGCAGAACTATGGCTACACCTTC	medium-sized	TRBV20-1	TRBJ1-2	NA
CAIREDRGSNQPQHF	TGTGCCATCAGAGAGGACAGGGGGAGCAATCAGCCCCAGCATTTT	NA	TRBV10-3	TRBJ1-5	TRBD1
CASSLLPPGTGDQPQHF	TGTGCCAGCAGTCTGCTCCCACCCGGGACAGGAGATCAGCCCCAGCATTTT	NA	TRBV6-1	TRBJ1-5	TRBD1
CASSRGTGFNFNQPQHF	TGTGCCAGTAGTAGAGGGACTGGATTCAACTTCAATCAGCCCCAGCATTTT	few	TRBV19	TRBJ1-5	NA
CASSLQSLAGRLSTDTQYF	TGTGCCAGCAGCTTACAGTCGCTAGCGGGGAGGCTAAGCACAGATACGCAGTATTTT	medium-sized	TRBV7-8	TRBJ2-3	TRBD2
CASSLSDGNTEAFF	TGTGCCAGCTCACTCTCAGACGGGAACACTGAAGCTTTCTTT	NA	TRBV18	TRBJ1-1	NA
CATSRDQEKGSEAFF	TGTGCCACCAGCAGAGATCAGGAGAAGGGTTCTGAAGCTTTCTTT	NA	TRBV15	TRBJ1-1	NA
CSVVLSGAETQYF	TGCAGCGTTGTGCTATCGGGGGCAGAGACCCAGTACTTC	NA	TRBV29-1	TRBJ2-5	NA
CASSLEGSNTEAFF	TGTGCCAGCAGTTTAGAGGGGTCGAACACTGAAGCTTTCTTT	NA	TRBV28	TRBJ1-1	NA
CASSLGTRSAEAFF	TGTGCCAGCAGCTTGGGGACCCGGAGCGCTGAAGCTTTCTTT	NA	TRBV5-4	TRBJ1-1	NA
CASSYDQGTEAFF	TGTGCCAGCAGTTACGATCAGGGGACTGAAGCTTTCTTT	NA	TRBV6-5	TRBJ1-1	NA
CASSQQGASNSPLHF	TGTGCCAGCAGTCAACAGGGGGCGAGTAATTCACCCCTCCACTTT	NA	TRBV6-4	TRBJ1-6	TRBD1
CSATGTSGSTDTQYF	TGCAGTGCTACCGGGACTAGCGGGAGCACAGATACGCAGTATTTT	NA	TRBV20-1	TRBJ2-3	TRBD2
CASSFRAGRYQETQYF	TGTGCCAGCAGTTTCAGGGCAGGGAGGTACCAAGAGACCCAGTACTTC	NA	TRBV27	TRBJ2-5	NA
CASSYFRSGAYNEQFF	TGTGCCAGCAGTTACTTTCGTAGCGGCGCCTACAATGAGCAGTTCTTC	medium-sized	TRBV27	TRBJ2-1	NA
CSARNAARGGANTGELFF	TGCAGTGCTAGAAATGCCGCGCGGGGGGGCGCGAACACCGGGGAGCTGTTTTTT	few	TRBV20-1	TRBJ2-2	TRBD2
CASSFDRGQPQHF	TGTGCCAGCAGTTTTGACAGGGGGCAGCCCCAGCATTTT	NA	TRBV27	TRBJ1-5	TRBD1
CSGHGGKTQYF	TGCAGCGGGCACGGGGGAAAGACCCAGTACTTC	NA	TRBV29-1	TRBJ2-5	NA
CASSFDRGGEAAFF	TGTGCCAGCAGCTTTGACAGGGGGGGTGAAGCAGCTTTCTTT	NA	TRBV7-2	TRBJ1-1	TRBD1
CASTPWEGAHNEQFF	TGCGCCAGCACCCCATGGGAGGGGGCCCACAATGAGCAGTTCTTC	NA	TRBV10-1	TRBJ2-1	NA
CASSLAGWGQETQYF	TGTGCCAGCAGCTTAGCGGGCTGGGGCCAAGAGACCCAGTACTTC	NA	TRBV7-2	TRBJ2-5	NA
CSARALHRQDTQYF	TGCAGTGCTAGAGCCCTGCACCGTCAGGATACGCAGTATTTT	NA	TRBV20-1	TRBJ2-3	NA
CAISDPGLAGGPQETQYF	TGTGCCATCAGTGACCCGGGACTAGCGGGGGGCCCCCAAGAGACCCAGTACTTC	large	TRBV10-3	TRBJ2-5	TRBD2
CASSEGRVQGTQYF	TGTGCCAGCAGTGAAGGCAGGGTGCAAGGGACCCAGTACTTC	once	TRBV2	TRBJ2-5	NA
CSASNVGQGGGYTF	TGCAGTGCTAGTAATGTAGGACAGGGGGGCGGCTACACCTTC	few	TRBV20-1	TRBJ1-2	TRBD1
CASSAGLAGAYEQYF	TGTGCCAGCAGCGCGGGACTAGCGGGAGCCTACGAGCAGTACTTC	NA	TRBV7-8	TRBJ2-7	TRBD2
CASSHRGSYGYTF	TGTGCCAGCAGCCACAGGGGATCCTATGGCTACACCTTC	NA	TRBV2	TRBJ1-2	TRBD1
CASIGTETYGYTF	TGTGCCAGCATAGGGACAGAGACCTATGGCTACACCTTC	NA	TRBV2	TRBJ1-2	TRBD1
CASSESPEYNEQFF	TGTGCCAGCAGTGAATCCCCGGAGTACAATGAGCAGTTCTTC	few	TRBV25-1	TRBJ2-1	NA
CASSSRPPGEYEQYF	TGTGCCAGCAGCTCCCGCCCCCCAGGGGAATACGAGCAGTACTTC	NA	TRBV7-9	TRBJ2-7	NA
CSAHRGPSTDTQYF	TGCAGTGCTCACAGGGGGCCCAGCACAGATACGCAGTATTTT	few	TRBV20-1	TRBJ2-3	TRBD1
CSARGTGVGNSPLHF	TGCAGTGCTAGAGGGACAGGGGTGGGAAATTCACCCCTCCACTTT	few	TRBV20-1	TRBJ1-6	TRBD1
CSARDMDRGFWDTQYF	TGCAGTGCTAGAGATATGGACAGGGGATTTTGGGATACGCAGTATTTT	NA	TRBV20-1	TRBJ2-3	TRBD1